This T cell receptor (beta chain) was found in a study of T-cell memory formation after mild COVID-19. Looking at the study overall: The two donors had largely donor-specific TCR clusters.

TCRdb re-called the 5' RACE reads through MiXCR, storing one row per CDR3 protein. This sample has about 360,000 distinct CDR3 sequences; over 13% occur once, and the top ten carry around 21%. Germline CDR1 is SGHAT and CDR2 is FQNNGV. This CDR3 has 16 amino acids. V was pared by 5 bases and J by 3 bases, with 4 bases of the junction left unmatched. In this sample, this clonotype turned up a few times. Sample: PBMCs or a T cell subset sorted from them (not recorded which). The chain has TRBV11-2 and TRBJ2-5; TRBD2 aligns across 15 bases. This receptor was obtained from a man between 18 and 35 years old who had mild COVID-19 (a few samples of this study predate the infection). Cell type and time point are not known. CDR3 in amino acids: CASSQGLAGGKETQYF. CDR3 nucleotides: TGTGCCAGCAGCCAGGGACTAGCGGGGGGAAAAGAGACCCAGTACTTC.